Given below is one T cell receptor (beta chain) in context. Its antigen is unidentified. Germline lookup yields CDR1 SGDLS and CDR2 YYNGEE. This CDR3 spans 17 amino acids. J was trimmed by 1 base and V by 6 bases; bases with no gene match: 9. Measured with immunoSEQ multiplex PCR; TCRdb has only the in-frame clones, and not every one. The sample holds around 750,000 clones, approximately 79% seen once. This entry comes from a study of shared clonotypes between healthy human individuals. Points from the study as a whole: The represented genetic and exposure-history diversity was limited by the small number of donors. Around 5.4% of naive CD4 clonotypes were common to a handful of donors. Rarefaction revealed incomplete sorted-subset sequencing despite large depth.

The specimen sequenced was memory CD4+ T cells sorted from blood. Regarding subset: CD45RA-negative fraction. This clonotype was obtained from a young woman in good health. The chain has TRBV9 and TRBJ2-3; 12 bases line up with TRBD2. CDR3 region: CASNQLAGGPGTDTQYF. The CDR3 nucleotides read TGTGCCAGCAACCAGCTAGCGGGAGGGCCAGGCACAGATACGCAGTATTTT.